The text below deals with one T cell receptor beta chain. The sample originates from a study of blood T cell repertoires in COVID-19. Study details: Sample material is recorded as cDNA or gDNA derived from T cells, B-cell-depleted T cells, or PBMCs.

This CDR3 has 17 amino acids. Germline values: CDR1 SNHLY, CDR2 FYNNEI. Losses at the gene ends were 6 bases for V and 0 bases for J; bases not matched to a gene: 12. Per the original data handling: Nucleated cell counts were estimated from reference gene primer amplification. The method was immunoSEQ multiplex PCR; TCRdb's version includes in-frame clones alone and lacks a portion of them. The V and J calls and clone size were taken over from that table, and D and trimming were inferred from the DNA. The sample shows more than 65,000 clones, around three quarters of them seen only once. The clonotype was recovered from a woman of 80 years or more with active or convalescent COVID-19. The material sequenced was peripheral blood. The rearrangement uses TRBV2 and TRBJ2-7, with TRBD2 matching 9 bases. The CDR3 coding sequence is TGTGCCAGCAGGAACCCTAGCGGGGCAACCATCTCCTACGAGCAGTACTTC. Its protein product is CASRNPSGATISYEQYF. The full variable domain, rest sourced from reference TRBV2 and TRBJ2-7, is EPEVTQTPSHQVTQMGQEVILRCVPISNHLYFYWYRQILGQKVEFLVSFYNNEISEKSEIFDDQFSVERPDGSNFTLKIRSTKLEDSAMYFCASRNPSGATISYEQYFGPGTRLTVT.